Listed below are T cell receptor beta chains from one sample, sequenced in a study of shared clonotypes between healthy human individuals. The table came from immunoSEQ multiplex PCR; TCRdb's copy has only in-frame clones and leaves some out. The sample shows roughly 1,800,000 clones, approximately 94% of them seen only once. Sequencing was done on a sample of naive CD8+ T cells sorted from blood. The receptors derive from a man aged 18 to 30 in good health. CDR3s include the opening cysteine and the closing phenylalanine or tryptophan. D genes are given only for firm matches. Size is omitted from some rows. Given values are once, few, many or a class for expanded clones.

j_call | d_call | v_call | cdr3_length | clone_size | cdr3_aa | cdr3_nt
TRBJ1-4 | . | TRBV5-6 | 17 | . | CASSKEGSGSRVEKLFF | TGTGCCAGCAGCAAGGAGGGGTCTGGATCGCGCGTTGAAAAACTGTTTTTT
TRBJ2-5 | . | TRBV7-9 | 13 | . | CASSRRVEETQYF | TGTGCCAGCAGCCGTAGGGTTGAAGAGACCCAGTACTTC
TRBJ1-2 | TRBD1 | TRBV28 | 14 | once | CASRPQGALLGYTF | TGTGCCAGCAGACCACAGGGGGCTCTTCTAGGCTACACCTTC
TRBJ2-5 | TRBD1 | TRBV7-3 | 17 | . | CASSTKTYRGRQETQYF | TGTGCCAGCAGCACGAAAACCTACAGGGGGCGACAAGAGACCCAGTACTTC
TRBJ2-1 | . | TRBV9 | 15 | . | CASSAAPREIDEQFF | TGTGCCAGCAGCGCGGCCCCTCGCGAGATCGATGAGCAGTTCTTC
TRBJ1-2 | . | TRBV6-1 | 15 | . | CASSDLGRENYGYTF | TGTGCCAGCAGTGATCTGGGCAGGGAGAACTATGGCTACACCTTC
TRBJ2-7 | . | TRBV11-2 | 13 | . | CASSLAPSYEQYF | TGTGCCAGCAGCTTAGCTCCTTCCTACGAGCAGTACTTC
TRBJ2-7 | . | TRBV5-6 | 12 | . | CASSWGVSEQYF | TGTGCCAGCAGCTGGGGGGTTTCCGAGCAGTACTTC
TRBJ2-1 | . | TRBV2 | 12 | . | CASSEMGSEQFF | TGTGCCAGCAGTGAAATGGGGTCTGAGCAGTTCTTC
TRBJ2-7 | TRBD2 | TRBV5-4 | 15 | . | CASTPGGGASYEQYF | TGTGCCAGCACCCCTGGCGGGGGTGCCTCCTACGAGCAGTACTTC
TRBJ1-3 | TRBD1 | TRBV9 | 14 | . | CASRETGDGNTIYF | TGTGCCAGCAGGGAAACAGGGGACGGAAACACCATATATTTT
TRBJ2-7 | . | TRBV6-5 | 13 | . | CASSLGRYYEQYF | TGTGCCAGCAGTCTTGGGAGATACTACGAGCAGTACTTC
TRBJ2-7 | . | TRBV6-1 | 11 | . | CASPIGDEQYF | TGTGCCAGCCCCATCGGGGACGAGCAGTACTTC
TRBJ2-1 | TRBD1 | TRBV14 | 12 | . | CASSPTGAQKFF | TGTGCCAGCAGCCCTACAGGGGCGCAGAAGTTCTTC
TRBJ1-6 | . | TRBV7-9 | 16 | . | CASSFQGSSYNSPLHF | TGTGCCAGCAGCTTCCAGGGGAGCTCCTATAATTCACCCCTCCACTTT
TRBJ2-6 | . | TRBV4-1 | 17 | . | CASSQEATDSGANVLTF | TGCGCCAGCAGCCAAGAGGCGACAGACTCGGGGGCCAACGTCCTGACTTTC
TRBJ2-2 | . | TRBV28 | 16 | . | CASSLVGVGNPGELFF | TGTGCCAGCAGTTTAGTAGGAGTCGGGAACCCCGGGGAGCTGTTTTTT
TRBJ1-6 | . | TRBV27 | 13 | . | CASSLMWGSPLHF | TGTGCCAGCAGTTTAATGTGGGGTTCACCCCTCCACTTT
TRBJ1-1 | . | TRBV6-1 | 14 | . | CASSVGKGNTEAFF | TGTGCCAGCAGTGTTGGTAAAGGGAACACTGAAGCTTTCTTT
TRBJ1-5 | . | TRBV4-1 | 15 | . | CASSQQQGEGQPQHF | TGCGCCAGCAGCCAACAACAGGGAGAGGGCCAGCCCCAGCATTTT
TRBJ1-1 | . | TRBV10-3 | 14 | . | CAISERPGDTEAFF | TGTGCCATCAGTGAAAGGCCGGGGGACACTGAAGCTTTCTTT
TRBJ1-5 | . | TRBV6-6 | 14 | . | CASSPSEGDQPQHF | TGTGCCAGCAGCCCCTCGGAGGGTGATCAGCCCCAGCATTTT
TRBJ2-1 | TRBD2 | TRBV2 | 13 | . | CASRGLGANEQFF | TGTGCCAGCAGGGGACTAGGGGCAAATGAGCAGTTCTTC
TRBJ1-6 | . | TRBV9 | 16 | . | CASSPSGDSYNSPLHF | TGTGCCAGCAGCCCGTCCGGCGACTCCTATAATTCACCCCTCCACTTT
TRBJ2-3 | . | TRBV2 | 14 | once | CASSEEDLTDTQYF | TGTGCCAGCAGTGAAGAGGACCTCACAGATACGCAGTATTTT
TRBJ1-5 | . | TRBV19 | 15 | . | CASSIDDEGGQPQHF | TGTGCCAGTAGTATAGACGATGAGGGCGGACAGCCCCAGCATTTT
TRBJ2-7 | . | TRBV4-1 | 13 | . | CASSQGGSYEQYF | TGCGCCAGCAGCCAAGGAGGGAGCTACGAGCAGTACTTC
TRBJ2-7 | TRBD2 | TRBV5-4 | 15 | . | CASSLAAGGQFEQYF | TGTGCCAGCAGCTTGGCGGCGGGAGGGCAGTTCGAGCAGTACTTC
TRBJ1-1 | TRBD1 | TRBV28 | 13 | . | CATTGVPDTEAFF | TGTGCCACTACAGGGGTTCCTGACACTGAAGCTTTCTTT
TRBJ2-1 | TRBD1 | TRBV9 | 15 | . | CASSITGAFYNEQFF | TGTGCCAGCAGTATTACAGGGGCTTTCTACAATGAGCAGTTCTTC
TRBJ2-7 | . | TRBV4-1 | 14 | . | CASSQELRVGEQYF | TGCGCCAGCAGCCAAGAACTTCGTGTCGGCGAGCAGTACTTC
TRBJ2-1 | TRBD2 | TRBV12-5 | 17 | . | CASGSPPGVAGDHEQFF | TGTGCTAGTGGTTCCCCCCCCGGGGTAGCGGGAGATCATGAGCAGTTCTTC
TRBJ1-1 | . | TRBV29-1 | 13 | . | CSVYGGVWTEAFF | TGCAGCGTTTATGGCGGGGTTTGGACTGAAGCTTTCTTT
TRBJ1-1 | . | TRBV10-3 | 14 | . | CAISDLTGNTEAFF | TGTGCCATCAGTGATCTGACAGGGAACACTGAAGCTTTCTTT
TRBJ2-1 | . | TRBV7-6 | 17 | . | CASSLERGDPLYNEQFF | TGTGCCAGCAGCTTAGAAAGGGGGGACCCTCTCTACAATGAGCAGTTCTTC